This T cell receptor beta chain was identified during a study of blood T cells in healthy people across ages (dated by TCRdb to the mid-2010s). With regard to the full study: In model experiments, template switching captured about one uniquely barcoded TCR beta cDNA molecule for every two T cells. To avoid experimental bias, donors of different ages were distributed randomly across sequencing lanes. Two additional independent replicas of 1 million unique cDNA reads from the same blood draw were analyzed for two donors (one aged 18 to 30 and one aged 80 or older). The donors were divided into four age groups: young (average approximately 15 years), middle-aged (approximately 42), aged (around 59) and long-lived (nearly 85). The study measured age-related changes in TCR beta repertoire diversity using deep sequencing normalized with unique cDNA molecular identifiers. General conclusions and limits of the study: Observed TCR beta diversity per million T cells fell roughly linearly with age, and a significant reduction was already apparent by age approximately 40. Observed TCR beta diversity correlated strongly with the percentage of naive T cells measured by flow cytometry. Estimates of total diversity from one million sequenced T cells were regarded as lower bounds and underestimates. Conclusive comparison of naive and antigen-experienced compartments was prevented by the profiling of bulk unsorted PBMCs. Compared with the aged group, the long-lived group had more naive CD4+ T cells, fewer expanded clones and increased TCR diversity, a pattern suggesting age selection. Because the CMV infection status of the donors was unknown, age-related changes in expanded clonotypes may potentially have been confounded.

The 40 or so donors, aged about 6 to 95 years, were systemically healthy Caucasian individuals from Russia. Each donor gave approximately 9.4 milliliters of peripheral blood, drawn into EDTA-treated Vacutainer tubes. Ficoll-Paque density-gradient centrifugation was used to isolate PBMCs, with at least 7 million per sample. Trizol reagent was used to extract total RNA from PBMCs, with at least 5 micrograms per sample. For every donor, flow cytometry on a PBMC aliquot measured the percentage of naive CD45RAhigh/CD27high T cells. Receptors were amplified or captured by 5' RACE. This sample was sequenced with an Illumina HiSeq 2500. The second PCR ran for about 7 to 11 cycles and used a J-beta primer mix along with a sample-barcoded 5' primer. A unique molecular identifier was introduced onto each TCR beta cDNA molecule by a template-switch 5' adaptor carrying 12 random nucleotides. Each sample yielded at least 3 million CDR3-containing paired-end reads. First-strand cDNA synthesis was performed from all RNA using the Mint cDNA synthesis kit, with priming by a TRBC-specific oligonucleotide. Following uracil-DNA glycosylase treatment, a first 18-cycle PCR with universal primers M1SS and BC2_uni_R was performed on all cDNA. Per the authors' processing: Normalization of each sample was performed by random selection of 1 million high-quality reads, each carrying a distinct molecular identifier. Reads with shared molecular identifiers were discarded instead of being binned into consensus sequences. MiTCR, with a Q25 quality threshold and the strictest error-elimination algorithm, was used for CDR3 identification, clonotype clustering and error correction. Lower-bound total TCR beta diversity was estimated with a nonparametric unseen species model using Euler transformation. The public reads were reprocessed in TCRdb via fastp at Q25 and MiXCR, keeping in-frame beta chains. Duplicate CDR3 protein sequences are folded into a single record with the most common DNA and genes. The V and J calls follow TCRdb's processing rather than the paper's. For this sample the table gives some 1.4 million distinct CDR3 sequences, of which 42% were detected only once. 7% to 9% of the sample is held by the ten biggest clonotypes.

This clonotype was detected only a few times. Its binding antigen is unknown. The record has no base qualities; no much larger clone is one base away. From its cysteine to its phenylalanine, the CDR3 spans 15 amino acids. Only the CDR3 portion is preserved as DNA: 45 bases, with reading frame beginning at the first base. Looking up the germline V gene (reference sequence) yields CDR1 SEHNR and CDR2 FQNEAQ. Trimming leaves V shorter by 5 bases and J shorter by 8 bases, with the junction holding 8 bases beyond the gene matches. Sequences were obtained from blood. The clonotype was recovered from a woman aged 18-29 years in good health. The chain joins TRBV7-9 to TRBJ2-1, and TRBD1 aligns with 11 junction nucleotides. The sequence in DNA is TGTGCCAGCAGCCAGGGACAGGGGGGTAGCTATGAGCAGTTCTTC. Translated, it reads CASSQGQGGSYEQFF. Outside the CDR3, residues come from the reference TRBV7-9 and TRBJ2-1 proteins, so the full variable domain is: DTGVSQNPRHKITKRGQNVTFRCDPISEHNRLYWYRQTLGQGPEFLTYFQNEAQLEKSRLLSDRFSAERPKGSFSTLEIQRTEQGDSAMYLCASSQGQGGSYEQFFGPGTRLTVL.